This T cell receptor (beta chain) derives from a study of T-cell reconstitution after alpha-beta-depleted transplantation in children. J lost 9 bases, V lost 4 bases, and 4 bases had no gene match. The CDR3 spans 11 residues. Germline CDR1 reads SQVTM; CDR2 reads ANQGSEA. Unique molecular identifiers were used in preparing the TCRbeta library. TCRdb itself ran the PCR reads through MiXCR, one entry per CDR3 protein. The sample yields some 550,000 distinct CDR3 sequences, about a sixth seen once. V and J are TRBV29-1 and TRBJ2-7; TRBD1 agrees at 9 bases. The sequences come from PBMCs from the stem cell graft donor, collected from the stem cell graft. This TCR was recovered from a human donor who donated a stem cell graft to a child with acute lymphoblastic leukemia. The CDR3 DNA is TGCAGCGTTGCCGGGACAGGGATGCAGTACTTC. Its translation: CSVAGTGMQYF.